This T cell receptor (beta chain) appears in the sequencing data of a study of blood T cell repertoires in COVID-19. Turning to the study itself: COVID-19 samples from acute and convalescent phases originated in the United States, Italy and Spain. In each case, the material was cDNA or gDNA derived from T cells, B-cell-depleted T cells, or PBMCs.

Germline CDR1 reads PRHDT; CDR2 reads FYEKMQ (reference sequence). This CDR3 has 15 amino acids. The V end was cut by 4 bases, the J end by 8 bases, with 20 bases between. Original processing notes: Nucleated cell number was recorded as an estimate derived from reference gene primer amplification. Measured with immunoSEQ multiplex PCR; TCRdb has only the in-frame clones, and not every one. The DNA was the basis for D and trimming; V, J and clone size are from that table. Among 150,000 to 200,000 clones listed, about nine tenths were seen once. The TCR was taken from a man younger than 35 who had recovered from COVID-19. The chain carries TRBV13 and TRBJ1-2; TRBD1 is a possible D gene (5 bases). The sample comprised peripheral blood. This CDR3 is CASSSILGPPEGYTF. CDR3 sequence (DNA): TGTGCCAGCAGCTCCATCCTGGGGCCTCCCGAGGGCTACACCTTC.